Listed below are T cell receptor beta chains from one sample, sequenced in a study of tumor and adjacent non-tumor tissue in lung cancer. TCRdb fed the multiplex PCR reads into MiXCR, producing one record per CDR3 protein. The table records about 75,000 distinct CDR3 sequences, around 70% of them present only once. Sequenced sample: distant non-tumor lung tissue. These receptors all stem from a woman aged 45-65 years with non-small cell lung cancer. Both conserved end residues are part of each CDR3. Each record gives: CDR3 protein, CDR3 DNA, J gene, D gene, clone size, V gene. The D gene is left open where the match is weak. A clone size is listed for some rows: how often the clone was seen (once, few, many), or a class if it is expanded.

CDR3: CSASYPRAKAFF
DNA: TGCAGTGCTAGTTACCCGAGAGCTAAAGCTTTCTTT
J: TRBJ1-1
D: .
size: .
V: TRBV20-1

CDR3: CASLRDTTNEQYF
DNA: TGTGCCAGCTTAAGGGATACAACTAACGAGCAGTACTTC
J: TRBJ2-7
D: .
size: .
V: TRBV6-1

CDR3: CASSSMLQGGETQYF
DNA: TGTGCCAGCAGCTCAATGCTACAGGGGGGAGAGACCCAGTACTTC
J: TRBJ2-5
D: TRBD1
size: .
V: TRBV11-2

CDR3: CSASGQRYEQYF
DNA: TGCAGTGCTAGTGGGCAGCGATACGAGCAGTACTTC
J: TRBJ2-7
D: .
size: many
V: TRBV20-1

CDR3: CTSSSRAAGQNSNQPQPF
DNA: TGTACCAGCAGCTCGCGGGCGGCAGGGCAAAATAGCAATCAGCCCCAGCCTTTT
J: TRBJ1-5
D: .
size: .
V: TRBV6-5

CDR3: CASSLPPGLPTSDTQYF
DNA: TGTGCCAGCAGCCTCCCCCCGGGACTACCAACCTCAGATACACAGTATTTT
J: TRBJ2-3
D: TRBD2
size: .
V: TRBV11-2

CDR3: CASSQDGRGGERETQYF
DNA: TGCGCCAGTAGCCAAGATGGCAGGGGAGGGGAAAGGGAGACCCAGTACTTC
J: TRBJ2-5
D: .
size: few
V: TRBV4-1

CDR3: CSGRTGAGSEAFF
DNA: TGCAGCGGTAGGACAGGGGCTGGTTCCGAAGCTTTCTTT
J: TRBJ1-1
D: TRBD1
size: .
V: TRBV29-1

CDR3: CSDVGQHSYEQYF
DNA: TGCAGCGATGTCGGTCAGCACTCCTACGAGCAGTACTTC
J: TRBJ2-7
D: .
size: .
V: TRBV29-1

CDR3: CASIAGGSHTDRQYF
DNA: TGTGCCAGCATAGCGGGAGGGTCTCACACAGATAGGCAGTATTTT
J: TRBJ2-3
D: TRBD2
size: .
V: TRBV28

CDR3: CASSLAGRGNYPQHF
DNA: TGTGCCAGCAGCTTAGCGGGCCGAGGCAATTACCCCCAGCACTTT
J: TRBJ1-5
D: .
size: .
V: TRBV11-2

CDR3: CSALREGAYGYTF
DNA: TGCAGTGCTCTTCGAGAGGGGGCTTATGGCTACACCTTC
J: TRBJ1-2
D: TRBD1
size: .
V: TRBV20-1

CDR3: CSAIRLGETQYF
DNA: TGCAGTGCTATACGACTGGGAGAGACCCAGTACTTC
J: TRBJ2-5
D: .
size: .
V: TRBV29-1

CDR3: CASSRQDRGLKNEQFF
DNA: TGTGCCAGCAGTCGCCAGGACAGGGGGCTAAAAAATGAGCAGTTCTTC
J: TRBJ2-1
D: TRBD1
size: .
V: TRBV28

CDR3: CASIGSPGTGELFF
DNA: TGTGCCAGCATAGGCTCTCCGGGCACCGGGGAGCTGTTTTTT
J: TRBJ2-2
D: .
size: few
V: TRBV28

CDR3: CACSSKTGRTYEQYF
DNA: TGTGCCTGCAGCTCGAAGACAGGCCGGACCTACGAGCAGTACTTC
J: TRBJ2-7
D: .
size: .
V: TRBV11-2

CDR3: CASSLSIDWPSNQPQHF
DNA: TGTGCCAGCAGCTTATCGATAGATTGGCCTAGCAATCAGCCCCAGCATTTT
J: TRBJ1-5
D: .
size: .
V: TRBV7-9

CDR3: CVSSPDFTDTQYF
DNA: TGTGTCAGCAGCCCGGACTTCACAGATACACAGTATTTT
J: TRBJ2-3
D: .
size: .
V: TRBV4-2

CDR3: CASSRDTVNTEAFF
DNA: TGTGCCAGCAGCCGTGACACAGTGAACACTGAAGCCTTCTTT
J: TRBJ1-1
D: .
size: .
V: TRBV6-5

CDR3: CASSQDKALDTQYF
DNA: TGCGCCAGCAGCCAAGATAAGGCGCTGGATACCCAGTACTTC
J: TRBJ2-5
D: .
size: .
V: TRBV4-3

CDR3: CAISRGVLSGANVLIF
DNA: TGTGCCATCAGTCGGGGGGTGTTATCCGGGGCCAACGTCCTGATTTTC
J: TRBJ2-6
D: TRBD2
size: .
V: TRBV10-3

CDR3: CVNSPRTGGCTGELFF
DNA: TGTGTCAACAGTCCCAGGACAGGGGGATGCACCGGGGAGCTGTTTTTT
J: TRBJ2-2
D: TRBD1
size: .
V: TRBV12-3/TRBV12-4